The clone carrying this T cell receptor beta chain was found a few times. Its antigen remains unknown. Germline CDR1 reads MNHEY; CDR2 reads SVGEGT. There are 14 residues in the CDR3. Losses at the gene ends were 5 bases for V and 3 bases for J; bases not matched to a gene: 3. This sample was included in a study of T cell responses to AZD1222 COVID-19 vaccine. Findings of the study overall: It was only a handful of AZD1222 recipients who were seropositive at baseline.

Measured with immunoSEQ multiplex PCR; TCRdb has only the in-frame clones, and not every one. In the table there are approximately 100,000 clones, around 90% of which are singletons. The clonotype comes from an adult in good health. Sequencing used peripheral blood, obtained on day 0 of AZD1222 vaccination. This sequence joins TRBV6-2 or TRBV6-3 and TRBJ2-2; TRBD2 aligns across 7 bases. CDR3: CASSPGRDTGELFF. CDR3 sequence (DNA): TGTGCCAGCAGTCCGGGGAGGGACACCGGGGAGCTGTTTTTT.